Many counts were recorded for the clone carrying this TCR beta chain. Its matching antigen is unknown. Deletions cut 5 bases from V and 5 bases from J, with 18 bases between. Germline V gene data show CDR1 as SEHNR and CDR2 as FQNEAQ (reference sequence). CDR3 length equals 15 residues. From the 5' RACE reads, TCRdb called clonotypes with MiXCR, one entry per CDR3 protein. The data show some 660,000 distinct CDR3 sequences, with under 9% seen just once and 0.75% to 1% held by the top ten. The data stem from a study of identical twins. Study-level findings and limits: The more abundant beta clonotypes in cord blood had fewer insertions, and memory repertoires did not show this.

The data were also submitted as part of a second study, on yellow fever vaccine responses in identical twins.

The chain couples TRBV7-9 to TRBJ2-5; perhaps TRBD2 as D (6 bases). The sequenced sample consisted of PBMCs. This clonotype was obtained from a woman under 30 in good health. CDR3 protein: CASSRDSQHSETQYF. The CDR3 DNA reads TGTGCCAGCAGCCGGGACTCCCAGCACTCCGAGACCCAGTACTTC.